These 25 T cell receptor beta chains share one sample of origin, sequenced in a study of cytomegalovirus exposure and HLA in healthy donors. Both 60 Vbeta primers and 13 Jbeta primers went into the PCR. Assay: immunoSEQ multiplex PCR; the TCRdb copy retains only in-frame clones and omits some. The sample carries about 110,000 clones, approximately 79% recorded once. Source material: PBMCs. The receptors were gathered from a woman aged 35 to 49 in good health and CMV-seronegative.

The chain recombines TRBV11-2 with TRBJ2-3; TRBD1 agrees at 7 bases. The CDR3 consists of 17 residues. Germline lookup yields CDR1 SGHAT and CDR2 FQNNGV. V was pared by 3 bases and J by 0 bases, with 9 bases of the junction left unmatched. This CDR3 reads CASSFLRTGFSTDTQYF. DNA of the CDR3: TGTGCCAGCAGCTTCTTACGGACAGGATTTAGCACAGATACGCAGTATTTT.

In this sample, this clone turned up once. V is TRBV28 and J is TRBJ2-2; 9 bases are shared with TRBD1. Germline lookup yields CDR1 MDHEN and CDR2 SYDVKM. V lost 7 bases and J lost 5; bases outside the gene matches: 5. CDR3 length: 14 residues. CDR3 protein: CASMRDRVTGELFF. As DNA, the CDR3 is TGTGCCAGCATGAGGGACAGGGTAACCGGGGAGCTGTTTTTT.

The chain combines TRBV15 with TRBJ2-5; 7 nucleotides line up with TRBD2. V gave up 0 bases and J gave up 3 bases; unmatched junction bases: 16. CDR1 LNHNV and CDR2 YYDKDF come from the germline V gene (reference sequence). The CDR3 extends over 19 amino acids. CDR3 DNA: TGTGCCACCAGCAGAGAATTGAGAGGGACTACCCTAAAGGAAGAGACCCAGTACTTC. This sequence encodes CATSRELRGTTLKEETQYF.

V usage is TRBV7-9 and J usage is TRBJ1-3; D is uncertain. The CDR3 is 14 residues long. Germline CDR1 is SEHNR and CDR2 is FQNEAQ (reference sequence). V was pared by 5 bases and J by 2 bases, with 10 bases between. CDR3 in DNA: TGTGCCAGCAGCCCCGGGTGGACTGGAAACACCATATATTTT. As protein: CASSPGWTGNTIYF.

The chain is built from TRBV7-9 and TRBJ2-2; 12 positions agree with TRBD2. This CDR3 is built from 16 residues. J gave up 6 bases and V 5 bases, and 7 bases lay outside the gene matches. Germline loops: CDR1 SEHNR, CDR2 FQNEAQ (reference sequence). The CDR3 bases are TGTGCCAGCAGCCCTATACTAGCGGGGGGCTCCGGGGAGCTGTTTTTT. It yields the protein CASSPILAGGSGELFF.

V usage is TRBV9 and J usage is TRBJ1-2; 10 positions match TRBD1. This CDR3 contains 16 residues. Unmatched junction bases numbered 5, after V lost 3 bases and J lost 0 bases. Germline V lookup: CDR1 SGDLS, CDR2 YYNGEE. For the CDR3, the DNA is TGTGCCAGCAGCGGGGGGACAGGGGTAGCTAACTATGGCTACACCTTC. Translation gives CASSGGTGVANYGYTF.

V usage is TRBV19 and J usage is TRBJ2-7, with 9 bases fitting TRBD1. This CDR3 comprises 17 residues. Losses at the gene ends were 6 bases for V and 0 bases for J; bases not matched to a gene: 12. CDR1 LNHDA and CDR2 SQIVND come from the germline V gene (reference sequence). The CDR3 coding sequence is TGTGCCAGTAGCCTACGGCAGGGACAGGGAAGCTCCTACGAGCAGTACTTC. This codes for CASSLRQGQGSSYEQYF.

J is TRBJ2-5 and V is TRBV7-9, with 7 bases matching TRBD2. Looked up from germline, CDR1 is SEHNR and CDR2 is FQNEAQ (reference sequence). This CDR3 region has 16 residues. V lost 1 base to trimming and J lost 5 bases; unmatched junction nucleotides: 10. The CDR3 reads CASSLGVRGRRETQYF. The CDR3 region has the DNA TGTGCCAGCAGCTTAGGGGTTCGCGGGAGAAGGGAGACCCAGTACTTC.

Of note for this clone: Other DNA sequences within the sample encode an identical CDR3. The rearrangement uses TRBV29-1 and TRBJ1-1, with D possibly being TRBD1 (5 bases). The V end was cut by 5 bases, the J end by 0 bases, with 10 bases between. CDR1 SQVTM and CDR2 ANQGSEA come from the germline V gene. The CDR3 contains 13 residues. Written as DNA, the CDR3 is TGCAGCGTTTCTCGGGGGATGAACACTGAAGCTTTCTTT. It is translated as CSVSRGMNTEAFF. Based on the CDR3 plus reference TRBV29-1 and TRBJ1-1, the full variable domain is SAVISQKPSRDICQRGTSLTIQCQVDSQVTMMFWYRQQPGQSLTLIATANQGSEATYESGFVIDKFPISRPNLTFSTLTVSNMSPEDSSIYLCSVSRGMNTEAFFGQGTRLTVV.

The chain links TRBV19 to TRBJ1-3; 8 nucleotides align to TRBD1. J was trimmed by 2 bases and V by 9 bases; bases with no gene match: 6. Germline V gene lookup returns CDR1 LNHDA and CDR2 SQIVND (reference sequence). The CDR3 contains 14 residues. The CDR3 reads CASDKTGAGNTIYF. The CDR3 DNA reads TGTGCCAGCGACAAGACAGGGGCTGGAAACACCATATATTTT.

This clone was counted a few times. This chain connects TRBV6-5 to TRBJ1-4; 8 nucleotides line up with TRBD1. Per germline, CDR1 MNHEY and CDR2 SVGAGI. Trimming took 5 bases from V and 6 from J; bases not matched to a gene: 5. This CDR3 has 14 residues. The CDR3, as DNA: TGTGCCAGCAGTCCGACAGGGGAGTATGAAAAACTGTTTTTT. Protein sequence: CASSPTGEYEKLFF.

The rearrangement joins TRBV28 to TRBJ2-1, with a possible D match to TRBD1 (6 bases). CDR3 length equals 13 residues. The germline V and J ends were trimmed by 4 bases and 10 bases, with 14 bases remaining between them. Germline CDR1 MDHEN, CDR2 SYDVKM. In DNA form, the CDR3 reads TGTGCCAGCAGTTCCATACAGGGTGGCGAGCAGTTCTTC. Translated: CASSSIQGGEQFF.

The gene calls are TRBV25-1 and TRBJ1-2; D is unclear. The CDR3 consists of 12 residues. Germline V gene lookup returns CDR1 MGHDK and CDR2 SYGVNS. Trimming stripped 5 bases from V and 5 bases from J, with 9 bases between. Written as DNA, the CDR3 is TGTGCCAGCAGTCGACACGGTTATGGCTACACCTTC. The encoded protein is CASSRHGYGYTF.

The rearrangement uses TRBV4-3 and TRBJ1-6; D is ambiguous. The CDR3 sequence is 13 residues long. V was pared by 4 bases and J by 10 bases, with 11 bases between. The germline gives CDR1 LGHNA, CDR2 YSLEER. Written as DNA, the CDR3 is TGCGCCAGCAGCCTTCGTGCGAAGTCACCCCTCCACTTT. Protein: CASSLRAKSPLHF.

The V and J genes are TRBV4-3 and TRBJ2-7; 7 positions match TRBD1. The CDR3 totals 18 residues. Trimming at V came to 0 bases and at J to 4 bases, leaving 15 bases not matched to a gene. Germline V gene lookup returns CDR1 LGHNA and CDR2 YSLEER. The CDR3 DNA reads as TGCGCCAGCAGCCAAGATTCCCCTGGACAGGCTTATGCTTACGAGCAGTACTTC. This encodes CASSQDSPGQAYAYEQYF.

With regard to this clone: One junction end disagrees with the germline gene, perhaps due to a read error. The J gene is TRBJ1-1, the V gene TRBV7-9, with a possible D match to TRBD1 (5 bases). The CDR3 covers 14 residues. Germline V gene sequence: CDR1 SEHNR, CDR2 FQNEAQ (reference sequence). CDR3 bases: TGTTCCAGCAGCTCCCAGGGTACGAACACTGAAGCTTTCTTT. Amino acids: CSSSSQGTNTEAFF.

The chain is built from TRBV19 and TRBJ2-5; 11 bases align to TRBD1. After removal of 5 bases from V and 4 bases from J, the junction contained 12 bases not matched to a gene. This CDR3 contains 17 residues. Germline loops: CDR1 LNHDA, CDR2 SQIVND (reference sequence). Written as DNA, the CDR3 is TGTGCCAGTAGTCGCTTTTCCGGGACAGGGGGAGGAGAGACCCAGTACTTC. The encoded protein is CASSRFSGTGGGETQYF.

The gene calls are TRBV10-3 and TRBJ1-6, with a weak D call TRBD1 (5 bases). CDR1 is ENHRY, CDR2 SYGVKD, per germline. The CDR3 extends over 15 amino acids. The germline V and J ends were trimmed by 6 bases and 0 bases, with 9 bases remaining between them. CDR3 loop: CAIRRDFSYNSPLHF. The CDR3 bases are TGTGCCATCAGGAGGGACTTCTCCTATAATTCACCCCTCCACTTT.

The chain carries TRBV7-9 and TRBJ2-4; no clear D. The germline V gene has CDR1 SEHNR and CDR2 FQNEAQ (reference sequence). V lost 4 bases and J lost 2, with 12 bases in between. The CDR3 is 15 amino acids. The chain's CDR3 is CASSSLHHTKNIQYF. DNA for the CDR3: TGTGCCAGCAGCTCGCTCCACCACACCAAAAACATTCAGTACTTC.

The table lists this clone with a count of one. V and J are TRBV7-8 and TRBJ1-2; D uncertain. V lost 2 bases and J 7 bases, leaving 8 bases between the germline ends. CDR1 and CDR2 from the germline V gene are SGHVS and FQNEAQ. CDR3 length: 12 amino acids. The CDR3 protein is CASSLTGGGYTF. DNA of the CDR3: TGTGCCAGCAGCTTAACGGGAGGTGGCTACACCTTC.

This clone was seen a handful of times. The V gene is TRBV5-4, the J gene TRBJ2-1; 8 nucleotides agree with TRBD2. This CDR3 is built from 15 residues. V shed 0 bases, J shed 8 bases, and the junction held 7 bases outside the gene matches. Germline CDR1 is SGHNT and CDR2 is YYREEE (reference sequence). CDR3 region: CASSLGGGRTDEQFF. For the CDR3, the DNA is TGTGCCAGCAGCTTGGGCGGGGGGCGTACCGATGAGCAGTTCTTC.

This clone was observed a single time. CDR3 coding DNA: TGTGCCTCTTCGGGACAGGGGGCGCGGTCCTATGGCTACACCTTC. This gives the protein CASSGQGARSYGYTF. The rearrangement uses TRBV30 and TRBJ1-2, with 12 nucleotides matching TRBD1. The junction had 10 bases not matched to a gene; V was cut back by 7 bases and J by 4 bases. The CDR3 length is 15 residues. Germline V lookup: CDR1 GTSNPN, CDR2 SVGIG (reference sequence).

The V and J genes are TRBV2 and TRBJ2-5; D not resolved. The CDR3 length is 13 residues. Trimming removed 3 bases from V and 2 bases from J, with 7 bases in between. CDR1 is SNHLY, CDR2 FYNNEI, per germline. This CDR3 reads CASSEARQETQYF. The CDR3 DNA reads TGTGCCAGCAGTGAGGCTCGACAAGAGACCCAGTACTTC.

This chain links TRBV28 with TRBJ2-6; TRBD1 matches at 8 bases. Germline lookup yields CDR1 MDHEN and CDR2 SYDVKM. This CDR3 contains 18 residues. Germline trimming cut 5 bases from V and 0 bases from J; bases unmatched to any gene: 9. The CDR3 nucleotides are TGTGCCAGCAGTCCCGGACAGGGTTTGAGCTCTGGGGCCAACGTCCTGACTTTC. Its translation: CASSPGQGLSSGANVLTF.

This rearrangement joins TRBV30 to TRBJ1-4; a possible D gene is TRBD1 (5 bases). Germline lookup yields CDR1 GTSNPN and CDR2 SVGIG (reference sequence). This CDR3 spans 12 amino acids. The germline V and J ends were trimmed by 0 bases and 14 bases, with 13 bases remaining between them. CDR3 sequence: CAWSVGGVRLFF. The CDR3, as DNA: TGTGCCTGGAGTGTTGGGGGGGTTCGGCTGTTTTTT.